This T cell receptor beta chain emerged from a study of graft-versus-host responses after intestinal transplantation. Study-level information: Recipients had multivisceral, liver-intestinal, or isolated intestinal transplants.

Regarding this clone: Its antigen is undetermined.

Findings of the study overall: Individuals carrying graft-donor T cell macrochimerism showed high graft-versus-host to host-versus-graft clonal ratios in allografts. GvH clones detected in recipient marrow included some appearing first in ileum or blood. Levels of circulating GvH clones at their peak were associated with early post-transplant HvG declines.

Clones were read by immunoSEQ multiplex PCR, and TCRdb kept only the in-frame ones, dropping some. The sample gives about 150,000 clones, around 90% of which show up once; approximately 0.2% is in the top ten. With V trimmed by 5 bases and J by 2 bases, 7 bases remained unmatched. Germline assignment: CDR1 MDHEN and CDR2 SYDVKM. The CDR3 runs 18 residues. Sequenced here: unstimulated CD4+ T cells sorted from spleen or lymph node cells, sampled before intestinal transplant. This clonotype was sampled from a human donor who received an intestinal transplant. The chain combines TRBV28 with TRBJ1-6; TRBD1 matches at 12 bases. CDR3 loop: CASSPGTGGITYNSPLHF. In nucleotides, the CDR3 is TGTGCCAGCAGTCCCGGGACAGGGGGCATCACCTATAATTCACCCCTCCACTTT.